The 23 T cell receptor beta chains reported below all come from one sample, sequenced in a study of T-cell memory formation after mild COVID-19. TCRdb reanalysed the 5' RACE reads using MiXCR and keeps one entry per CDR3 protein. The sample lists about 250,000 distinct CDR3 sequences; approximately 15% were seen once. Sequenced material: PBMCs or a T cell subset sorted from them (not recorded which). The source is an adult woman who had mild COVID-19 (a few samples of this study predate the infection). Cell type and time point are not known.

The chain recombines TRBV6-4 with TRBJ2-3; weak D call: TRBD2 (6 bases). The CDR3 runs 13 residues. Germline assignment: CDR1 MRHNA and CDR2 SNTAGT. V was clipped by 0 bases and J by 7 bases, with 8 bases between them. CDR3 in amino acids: CASSDSAGYTQYF. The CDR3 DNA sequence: TGTGCCAGCAGTGACTCCGCGGGATATACGCAGTATTTT.

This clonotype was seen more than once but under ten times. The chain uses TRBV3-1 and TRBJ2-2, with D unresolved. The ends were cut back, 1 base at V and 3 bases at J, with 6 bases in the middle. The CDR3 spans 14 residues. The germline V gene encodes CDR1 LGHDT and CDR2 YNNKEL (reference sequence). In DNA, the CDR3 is TGTGCCAGCAGCCAAGTTTGGTACACCGGGGAGCTGTTTTTT. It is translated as CASSQVWYTGELFF.

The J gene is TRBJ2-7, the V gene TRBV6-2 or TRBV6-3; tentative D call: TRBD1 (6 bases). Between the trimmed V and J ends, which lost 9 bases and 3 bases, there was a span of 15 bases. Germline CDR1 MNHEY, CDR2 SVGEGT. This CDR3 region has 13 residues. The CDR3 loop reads CASLSTTGYEQYF. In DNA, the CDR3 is TGTGCCAGTCTTTCGACGACAGGCTACGAGCAGTACTTC.

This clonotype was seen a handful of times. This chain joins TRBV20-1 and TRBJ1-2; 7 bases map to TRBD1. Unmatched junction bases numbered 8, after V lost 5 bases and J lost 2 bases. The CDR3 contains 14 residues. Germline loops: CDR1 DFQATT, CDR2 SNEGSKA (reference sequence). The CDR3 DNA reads TGCAGTGCTCCCGGGACAGACCGAAACTATGGCTACACCTTC. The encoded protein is CSAPGTDRNYGYTF.

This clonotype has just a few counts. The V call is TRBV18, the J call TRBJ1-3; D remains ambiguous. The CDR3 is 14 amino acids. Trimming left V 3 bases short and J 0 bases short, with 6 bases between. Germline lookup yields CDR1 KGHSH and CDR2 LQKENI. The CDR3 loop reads CASSPDVSGNTIYF. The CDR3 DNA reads TGTGCCAGCTCACCGGACGTCTCTGGAAACACCATATATTTT.

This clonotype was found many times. CDR3 sequence (DNA): TGTGCCAGCAGTTCTGGGACTAGCGGGAGAATCGGGGAGCTGTTTTTT. This codes for CASSSGTSGRIGELFF. V is TRBV6-5 and J is TRBJ2-2; TRBD2 aligns across 14 bases. The CDR3 totals 16 residues. Germline V lookup: CDR1 MNHEY, CDR2 SVGAGI. V shed 4 bases, J shed 7 bases, and the junction held 5 bases outside the gene matches.

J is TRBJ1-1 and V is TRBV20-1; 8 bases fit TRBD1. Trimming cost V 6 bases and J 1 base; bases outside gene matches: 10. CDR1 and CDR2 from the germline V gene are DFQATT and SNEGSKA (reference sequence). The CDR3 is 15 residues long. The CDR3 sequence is CSATRTGSGNTEAFF. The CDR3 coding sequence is TGCAGTGCAACCCGGACAGGGTCCGGGAACACTGAAGCTTTCTTT.

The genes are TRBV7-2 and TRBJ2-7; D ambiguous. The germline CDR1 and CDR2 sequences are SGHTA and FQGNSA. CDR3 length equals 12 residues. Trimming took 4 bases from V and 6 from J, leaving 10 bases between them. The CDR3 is CASSSYSGEQYF. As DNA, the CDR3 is TGTGCCAGCAGCTCGTACTCGGGCGAGCAGTACTTC.

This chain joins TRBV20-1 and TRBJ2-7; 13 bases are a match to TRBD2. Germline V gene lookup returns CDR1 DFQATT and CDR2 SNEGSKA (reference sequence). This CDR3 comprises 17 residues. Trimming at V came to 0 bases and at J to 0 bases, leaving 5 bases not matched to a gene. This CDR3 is CSARDQGLAGASYEQYF. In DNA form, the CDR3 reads TGCAGTGCTAGAGATCAAGGACTAGCGGGGGCCTCCTACGAGCAGTACTTC.

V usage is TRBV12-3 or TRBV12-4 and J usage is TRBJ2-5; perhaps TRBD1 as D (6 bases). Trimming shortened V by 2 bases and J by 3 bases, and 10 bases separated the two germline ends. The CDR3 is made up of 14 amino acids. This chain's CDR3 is CASSLSNREETQYF. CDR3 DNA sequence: TGTGCCAGCAGTTTATCTAACAGGGAAGAGACCCAGTACTTC.

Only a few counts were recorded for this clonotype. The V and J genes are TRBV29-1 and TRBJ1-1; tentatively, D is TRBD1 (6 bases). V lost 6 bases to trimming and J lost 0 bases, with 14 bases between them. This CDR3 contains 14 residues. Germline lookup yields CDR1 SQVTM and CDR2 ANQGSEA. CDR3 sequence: CSVRARGMNTEAFF. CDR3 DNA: TGCAGCGTAAGGGCCAGGGGAATGAACACTGAAGCTTTCTTT. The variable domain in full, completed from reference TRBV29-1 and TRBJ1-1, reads SAVISQKPSRDICQRGTSLTIQCQVDSQVTMMFWYRQQPGQSLTLIATANQGSEATYESGFVIDKFPISRPNLTFSTLTVSNMSPEDSSIYLCSVRARGMNTEAFFGQGTRLTVV.

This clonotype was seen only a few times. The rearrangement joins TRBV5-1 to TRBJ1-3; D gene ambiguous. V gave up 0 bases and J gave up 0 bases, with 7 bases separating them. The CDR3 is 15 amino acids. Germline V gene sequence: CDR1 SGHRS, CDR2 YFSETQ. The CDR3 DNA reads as TGCGCCAGCAGCTTGGACAACAACTCTGGAAACACCATATATTTT. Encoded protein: CASSLDNNSGNTIYF.

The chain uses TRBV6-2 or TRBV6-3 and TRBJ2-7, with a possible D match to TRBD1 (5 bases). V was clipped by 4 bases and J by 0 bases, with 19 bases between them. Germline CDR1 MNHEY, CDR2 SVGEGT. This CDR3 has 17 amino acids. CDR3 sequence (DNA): TGTGCCAGCAGTTCAGACACAAGGACAAGAACCTCCTACGAGCAGTACTTC. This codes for CASSSDTRTRTSYEQYF.

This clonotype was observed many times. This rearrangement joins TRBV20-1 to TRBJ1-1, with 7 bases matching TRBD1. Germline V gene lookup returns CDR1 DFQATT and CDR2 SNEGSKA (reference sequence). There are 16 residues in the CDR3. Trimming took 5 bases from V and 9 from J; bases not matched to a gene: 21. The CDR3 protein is CSAPIRGAPSFAQAFF. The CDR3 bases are TGCAGTGCTCCCATCAGGGGGGCGCCCTCTTTCGCCCAAGCTTTCTTT.

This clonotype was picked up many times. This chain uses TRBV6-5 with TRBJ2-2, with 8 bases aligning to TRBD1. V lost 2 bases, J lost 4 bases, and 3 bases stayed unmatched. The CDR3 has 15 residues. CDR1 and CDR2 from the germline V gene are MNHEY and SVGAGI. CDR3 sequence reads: CASSYQGAGTGELFF. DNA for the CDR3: TGTGCCAGCAGTTACCAGGGGGCGGGCACCGGGGAGCTGTTTTTT.

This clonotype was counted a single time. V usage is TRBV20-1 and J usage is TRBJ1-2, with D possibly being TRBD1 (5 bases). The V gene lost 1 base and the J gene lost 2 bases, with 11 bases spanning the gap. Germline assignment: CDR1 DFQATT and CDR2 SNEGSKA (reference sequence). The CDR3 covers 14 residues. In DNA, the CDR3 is TGCAGTGCTAGAGCACGGGGGTCCAACTATGGCTACACCTTC. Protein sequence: CSARARGSNYGYTF.

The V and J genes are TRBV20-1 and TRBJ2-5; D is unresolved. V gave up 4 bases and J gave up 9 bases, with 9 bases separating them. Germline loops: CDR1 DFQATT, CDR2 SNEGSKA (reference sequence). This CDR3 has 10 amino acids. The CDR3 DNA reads TGCAGTGCTACCCGGACCGCCCAGTACTTC. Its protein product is CSATRTAQYF.

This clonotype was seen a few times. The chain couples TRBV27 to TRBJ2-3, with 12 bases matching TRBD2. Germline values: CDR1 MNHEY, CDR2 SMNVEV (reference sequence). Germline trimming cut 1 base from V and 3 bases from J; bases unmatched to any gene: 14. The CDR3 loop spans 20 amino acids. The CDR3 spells CASSLFGLAGRTELTDTQYF. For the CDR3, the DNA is TGTGCCAGCAGTTTATTCGGACTAGCGGGGAGAACGGAGCTGACAGATACGCAGTATTTT.

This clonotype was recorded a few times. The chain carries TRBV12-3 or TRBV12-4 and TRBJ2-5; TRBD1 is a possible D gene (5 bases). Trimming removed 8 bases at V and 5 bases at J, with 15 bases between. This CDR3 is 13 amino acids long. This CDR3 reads CASCRAGRETQYF. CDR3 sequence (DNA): TGTGCCAGCTGTAGGGCAGGGCGGGAGACCCAGTACTTC.

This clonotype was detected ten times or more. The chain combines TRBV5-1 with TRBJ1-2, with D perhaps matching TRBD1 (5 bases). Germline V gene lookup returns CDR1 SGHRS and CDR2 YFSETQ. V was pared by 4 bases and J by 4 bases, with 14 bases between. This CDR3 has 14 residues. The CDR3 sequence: CASSDTQGIYGYTF. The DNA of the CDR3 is TGCGCCAGCAGCGACACTCAGGGTATCTATGGCTACACCTTC. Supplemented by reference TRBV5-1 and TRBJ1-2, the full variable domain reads KAGVTQTPRYLIKTRGQQVTLSCSPISGHRSVSWYQQTPGQGLQFLFEYFSETQRNKGNFPGRFSGRQFSNSRSEMNVSTLELGDSALYLCASSDTQGIYGYTFGSGTRLTVV.

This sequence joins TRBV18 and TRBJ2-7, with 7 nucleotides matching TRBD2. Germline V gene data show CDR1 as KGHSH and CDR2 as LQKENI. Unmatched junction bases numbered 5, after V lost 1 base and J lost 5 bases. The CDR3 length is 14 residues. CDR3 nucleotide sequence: TGTGCCAGCTCACCACGCTCGGGAGGCCACGAGCAGTACTTC. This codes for CASSPRSGGHEQYF.

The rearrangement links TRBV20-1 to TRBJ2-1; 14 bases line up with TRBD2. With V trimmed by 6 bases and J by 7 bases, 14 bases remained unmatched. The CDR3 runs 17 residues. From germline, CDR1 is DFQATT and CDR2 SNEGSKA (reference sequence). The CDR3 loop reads CSAHLGTSGSVRNEQFF. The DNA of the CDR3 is TGCAGTGCCCATCTCGGGACTAGCGGGAGTGTTCGGAATGAGCAGTTCTTC.

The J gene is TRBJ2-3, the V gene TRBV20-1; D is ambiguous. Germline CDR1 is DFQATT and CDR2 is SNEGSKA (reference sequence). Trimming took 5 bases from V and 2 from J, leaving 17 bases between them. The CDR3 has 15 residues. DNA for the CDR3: TGCAGTGCTTATTTCCCAGCCCTAAACACAGATACGCAGTATTTT. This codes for CSAYFPALNTDTQYF.